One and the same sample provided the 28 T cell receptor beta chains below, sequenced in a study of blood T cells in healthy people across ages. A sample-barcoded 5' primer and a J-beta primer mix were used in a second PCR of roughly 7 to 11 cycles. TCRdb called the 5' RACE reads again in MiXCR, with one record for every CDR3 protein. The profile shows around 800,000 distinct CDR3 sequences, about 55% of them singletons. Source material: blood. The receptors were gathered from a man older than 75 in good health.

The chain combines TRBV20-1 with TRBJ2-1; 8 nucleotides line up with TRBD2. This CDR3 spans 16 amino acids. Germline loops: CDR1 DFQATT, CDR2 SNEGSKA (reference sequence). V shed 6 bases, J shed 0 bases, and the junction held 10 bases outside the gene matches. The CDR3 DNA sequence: TGCAGTGCAGAAGCGGCGGGAGGCCTCTCCTACAATGAGCAGTTCTTC. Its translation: CSAEAAGGLSYNEQFF.

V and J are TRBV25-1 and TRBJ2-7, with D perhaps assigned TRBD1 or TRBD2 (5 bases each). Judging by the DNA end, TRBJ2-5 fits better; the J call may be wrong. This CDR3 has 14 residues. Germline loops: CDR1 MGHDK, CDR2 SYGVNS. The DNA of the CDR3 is TGTGCCAGCAGTCCCCTTGGGGGATCGGAGACCCAGTACTTC. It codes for CASSPLGGSETQYF.

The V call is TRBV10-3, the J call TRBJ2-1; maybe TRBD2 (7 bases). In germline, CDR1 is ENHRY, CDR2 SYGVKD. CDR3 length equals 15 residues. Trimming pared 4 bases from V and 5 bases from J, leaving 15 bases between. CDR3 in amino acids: CAISAQAGADNEQFF. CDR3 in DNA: TGTGCCATCAGTGCACAGGCGGGGGCCGACAATGAGCAGTTCTTC.

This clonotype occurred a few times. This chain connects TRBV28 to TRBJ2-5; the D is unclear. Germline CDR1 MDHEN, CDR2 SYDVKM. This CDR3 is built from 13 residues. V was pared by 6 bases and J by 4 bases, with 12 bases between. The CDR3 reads CASRQWASETQYF. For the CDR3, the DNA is TGTGCCAGCAGACAGTGGGCTTCAGAGACCCAGTACTTC.

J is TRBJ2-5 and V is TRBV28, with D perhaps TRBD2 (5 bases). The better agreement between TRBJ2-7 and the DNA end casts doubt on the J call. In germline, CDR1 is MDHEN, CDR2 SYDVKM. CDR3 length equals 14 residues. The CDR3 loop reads CASNQVGGLYEQYF. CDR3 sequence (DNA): TGTGCCAGCAACCAAGTAGGCGGACTCTACGAGCAGTACTTC.

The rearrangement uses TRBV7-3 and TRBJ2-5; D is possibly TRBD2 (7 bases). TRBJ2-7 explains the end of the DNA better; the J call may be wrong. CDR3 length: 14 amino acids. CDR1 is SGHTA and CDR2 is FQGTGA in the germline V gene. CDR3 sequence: CASSLKGGGGEQYF. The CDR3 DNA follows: TGTGCCAGCAGCTTAAAGGGGGGCGGGGGCGAGCAGTACTTC.

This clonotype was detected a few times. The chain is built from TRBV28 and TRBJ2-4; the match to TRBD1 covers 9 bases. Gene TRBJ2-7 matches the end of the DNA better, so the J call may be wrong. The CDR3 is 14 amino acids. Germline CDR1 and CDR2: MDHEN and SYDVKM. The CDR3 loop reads CASLDRGATYEQYF. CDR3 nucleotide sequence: TGTGCCAGCCTTGACAGGGGGGCTACCTACGAGCAGTACTTC.

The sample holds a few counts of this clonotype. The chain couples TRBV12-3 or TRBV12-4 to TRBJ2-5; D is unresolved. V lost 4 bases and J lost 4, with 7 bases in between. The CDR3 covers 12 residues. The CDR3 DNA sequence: TGTGCCAGCAGTTCATATGGAGAGACCCAGTACTTC. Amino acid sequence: CASSSYGETQYF.

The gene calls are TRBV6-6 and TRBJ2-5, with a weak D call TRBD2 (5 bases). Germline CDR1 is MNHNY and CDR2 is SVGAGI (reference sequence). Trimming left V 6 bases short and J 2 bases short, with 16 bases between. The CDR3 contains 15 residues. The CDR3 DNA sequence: TGTGCCAGCAGCCCACCGGCTAGCCCACAAGAGACCCAGTACTTC. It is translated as CASSPPASPQETQYF.

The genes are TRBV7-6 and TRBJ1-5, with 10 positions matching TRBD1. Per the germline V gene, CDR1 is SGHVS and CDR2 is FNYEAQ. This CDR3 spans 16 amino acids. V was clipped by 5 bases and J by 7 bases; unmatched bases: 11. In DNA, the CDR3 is TGTGCCAGCAGCCCCCACCCCGGGACAGGGGTCCAGCCCCAGCATTTT. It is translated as CASSPHPGTGVQPQHF.

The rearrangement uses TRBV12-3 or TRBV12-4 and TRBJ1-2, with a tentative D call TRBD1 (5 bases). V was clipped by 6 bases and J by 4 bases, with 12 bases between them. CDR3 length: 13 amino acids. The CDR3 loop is CASRRAGGYGYTF. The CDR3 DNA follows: TGTGCCAGCAGGAGGGCTGGGGGCTATGGCTACACCTTC.

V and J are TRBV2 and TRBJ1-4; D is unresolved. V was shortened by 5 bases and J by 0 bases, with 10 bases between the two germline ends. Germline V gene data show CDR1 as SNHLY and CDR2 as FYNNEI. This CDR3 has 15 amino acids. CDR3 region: CASSRDGSTNEKLFF. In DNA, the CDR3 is TGTGCCAGCAGTCGCGACGGTTCAACTAATGAAAAACTGTTTTTT.

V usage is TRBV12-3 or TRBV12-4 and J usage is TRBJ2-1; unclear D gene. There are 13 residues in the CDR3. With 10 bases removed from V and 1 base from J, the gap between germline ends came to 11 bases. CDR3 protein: CAIRAASYNEQFF. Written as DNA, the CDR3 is TGTGCCATACGGGCAGCTTCCTACAATGAGCAGTTCTTC.

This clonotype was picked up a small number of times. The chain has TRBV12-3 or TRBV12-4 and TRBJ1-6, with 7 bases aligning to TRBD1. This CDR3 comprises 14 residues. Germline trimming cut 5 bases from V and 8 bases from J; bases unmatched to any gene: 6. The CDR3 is CASSLQGRDSPLHF. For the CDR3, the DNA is TGTGCCAGCAGTCTACAGGGGCGAGATTCACCCCTCCACTTT.

The CDR3, as DNA: TGTGCCAGCAGCGTAGATCTAGCGATCGGGGAGCTGTTTTTT. Translated, it gives CASSVDLAIGELFF. The rearrangement links TRBV9 to TRBJ2-2; tentative D call: TRBD2 (6 bases). There are 14 residues in the CDR3. Germline values: CDR1 SGDLS, CDR2 YYNGEE. Trimming left V 0 bases short and J 7 bases short, with 10 bases between.

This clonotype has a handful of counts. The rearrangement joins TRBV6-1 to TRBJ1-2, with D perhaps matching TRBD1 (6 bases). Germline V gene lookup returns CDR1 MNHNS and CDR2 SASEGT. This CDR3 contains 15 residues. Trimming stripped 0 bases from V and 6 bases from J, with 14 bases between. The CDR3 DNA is TGTGCCAGCAGTGAAGCACACGGGGGCGCGGATGGCTACACCTTC. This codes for CASSEAHGGADGYTF.

The CDR3 loop reads CASSPTSGKHRDAYF. CDR3 sequence (DNA): TGTGCCAGCAGTCCGACTAGCGGGAAACACAGAGACGCGTATTTT. The chain uses TRBV25-1 and TRBJ2-3; TRBD2 agrees at 11 bases. J was trimmed by 14 bases and V by 5 bases; bases with no gene match: 15. CDR1 is MGHDK and CDR2 is SYGVNS in the germline V gene. The length of the CDR3 is 15 residues.

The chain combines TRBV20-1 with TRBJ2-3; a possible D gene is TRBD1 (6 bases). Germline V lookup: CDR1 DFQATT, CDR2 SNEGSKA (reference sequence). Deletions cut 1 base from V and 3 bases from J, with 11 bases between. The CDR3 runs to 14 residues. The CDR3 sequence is CSARAGQRTDTQYF. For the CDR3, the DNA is TGCAGTGCTAGAGCTGGACAGAGAACAGATACGCAGTATTTT.

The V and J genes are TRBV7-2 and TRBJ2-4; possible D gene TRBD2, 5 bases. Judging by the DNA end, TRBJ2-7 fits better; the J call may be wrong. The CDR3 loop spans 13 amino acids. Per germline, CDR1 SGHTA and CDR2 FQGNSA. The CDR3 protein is CASSPDYPYEQYF. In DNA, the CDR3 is TGTGCCAGCAGCCCCGACTATCCCTACGAGCAGTACTTC.

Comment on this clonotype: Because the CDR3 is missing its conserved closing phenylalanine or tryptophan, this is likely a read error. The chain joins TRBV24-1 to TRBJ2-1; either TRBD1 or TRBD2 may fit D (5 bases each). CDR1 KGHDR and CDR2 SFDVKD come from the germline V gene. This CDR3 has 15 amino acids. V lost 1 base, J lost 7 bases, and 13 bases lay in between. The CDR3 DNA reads TGTGCCACCAGTGATTTCACGGGGCATCGGAATGAGCAGTTCCTC. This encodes CATSDFTGHRNEQFL.

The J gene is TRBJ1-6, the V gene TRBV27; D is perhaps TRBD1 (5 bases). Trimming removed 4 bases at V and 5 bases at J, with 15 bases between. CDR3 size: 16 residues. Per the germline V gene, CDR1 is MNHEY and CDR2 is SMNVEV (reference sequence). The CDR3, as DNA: TGTGCCAGCAGTTCCCTTTGGGGCCTGCATAATTCACCCCTCCACTTT. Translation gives CASSSLWGLHNSPLHF.

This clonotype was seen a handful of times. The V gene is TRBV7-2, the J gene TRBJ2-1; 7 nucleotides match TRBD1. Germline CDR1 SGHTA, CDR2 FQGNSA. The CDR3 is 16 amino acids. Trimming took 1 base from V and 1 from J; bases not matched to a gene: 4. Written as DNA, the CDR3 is TGTGCCAGCAGCTTAGAGGGGGCCTATTCCTACAATGAGCAGTTCTTC. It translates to CASSLEGAYSYNEQFF.

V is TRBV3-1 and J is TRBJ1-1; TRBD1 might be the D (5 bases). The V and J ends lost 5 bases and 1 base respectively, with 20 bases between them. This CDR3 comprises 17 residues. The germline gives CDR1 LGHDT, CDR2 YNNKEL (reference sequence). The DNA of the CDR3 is TGTGCCAGCAGCGCAATATTGGGGCGGGGTGGGAACACTGAAGCTTTCTTT. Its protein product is CASSAILGRGGNTEAFF.

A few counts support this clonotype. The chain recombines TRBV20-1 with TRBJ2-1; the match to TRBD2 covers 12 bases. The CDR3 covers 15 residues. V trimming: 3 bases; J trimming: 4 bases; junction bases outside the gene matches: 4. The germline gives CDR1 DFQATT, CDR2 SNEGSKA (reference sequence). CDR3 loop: CSASVTSGRYNEQFF. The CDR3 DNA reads TGCAGTGCTAGCGTCACTAGCGGGAGGTACAATGAGCAGTTCTTC.

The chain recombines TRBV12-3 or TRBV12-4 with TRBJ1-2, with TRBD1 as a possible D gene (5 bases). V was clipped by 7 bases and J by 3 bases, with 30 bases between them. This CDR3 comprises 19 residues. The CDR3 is CASTSKVMTARWSDYGYTF. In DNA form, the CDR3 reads TGTGCCAGCACCTCAAAGGTCATGACAGCGAGGTGGAGCGACTATGGCTACACCTTC.

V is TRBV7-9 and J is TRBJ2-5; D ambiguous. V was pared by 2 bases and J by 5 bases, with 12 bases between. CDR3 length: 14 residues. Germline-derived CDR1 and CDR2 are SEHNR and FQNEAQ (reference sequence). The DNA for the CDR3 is TGTGCCAGCAGCTTATGGTCCGCTGAGGAGACCCAGTACTTC. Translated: CASSLWSAEETQYF.

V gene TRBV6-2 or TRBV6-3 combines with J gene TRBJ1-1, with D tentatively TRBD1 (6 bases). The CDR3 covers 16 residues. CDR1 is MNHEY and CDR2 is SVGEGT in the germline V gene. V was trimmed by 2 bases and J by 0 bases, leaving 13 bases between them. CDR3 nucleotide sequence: TGTGCCAGCAGTTACCGAAAGGGGGAGGTGAACACTGAAGCTTTCTTT. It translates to CASSYRKGEVNTEAFF.

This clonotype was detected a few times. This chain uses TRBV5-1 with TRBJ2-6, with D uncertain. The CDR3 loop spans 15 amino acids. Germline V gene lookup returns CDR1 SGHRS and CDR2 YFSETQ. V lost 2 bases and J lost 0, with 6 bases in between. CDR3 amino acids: CASSFLPSGANVLTF. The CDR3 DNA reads TGCGCCAGCAGCTTCCTACCCTCTGGGGCCAACGTCCTGACTTTC.